This T cell receptor beta chain was found in a study of cytomegalovirus exposure and HLA in healthy donors. Study information: T cells numbering about 179 million yielded around 120 million unique TCR beta sequences in an earlier analysis.

CDR1 is SGHRS, CDR2 YFSETQ, per germline. The ends lost 3 bases at V and 14 bases at J; junction bases unmatched: 9. The CDR3 runs to 15 residues. A word on this clone: As yet, its antigen is unknown.

Broader study findings: The authors excluded some V segments, including TRBV6-2 and TRBV6-3, as indistinguishable.

PCR employed 60 Vbeta and 13 Jbeta primers. Only in-frame clones appear in the TCRdb table, and some are missing; sequencing was by immunoSEQ multiplex PCR. The table lists about 190,000 clones, 80% to 85% of them singletons. The genes are TRBV5-1 and TRBJ2-1, with 15 positions matching TRBD2. This receptor was obtained from a boy aged 5-17 years in good health and CMV-seronegative. The sample was PBMCs. CDR3 in DNA: TGCGCCAGCAGCTCCCGGACTAGCGGGGGGGATCACGAGTTCTTC. Encoded protein: CASSSRTSGGDHEFF. Supplemented by reference TRBV5-1 and TRBJ2-1, the full variable domain reads KAGVTQTPRYLIKTRGQQVTLSCSPISGHRSVSWYQQTPGQGLQFLFEYFSETQRNKGNFPGRFSGRQFSNSRSEMNVSTLELGDSALYLCASSSRTSGGDHEFFGPGTRLTVL.